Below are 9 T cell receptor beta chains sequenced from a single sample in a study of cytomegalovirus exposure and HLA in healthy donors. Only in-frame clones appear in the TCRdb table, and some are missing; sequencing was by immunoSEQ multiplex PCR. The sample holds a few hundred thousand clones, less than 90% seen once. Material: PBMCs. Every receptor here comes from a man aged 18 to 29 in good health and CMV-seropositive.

The CDR3 loop is CASSLASGGAHYGYTF. CDR3 DNA sequence: TGTGCCAGCAGCTTGGCCTCAGGGGGCGCACACTATGGCTACACCTTC. V gene TRBV5-6 combines with J gene TRBJ1-2, with 8 bases that match TRBD1. Germline CDR1 reads SGHDT; CDR2 reads YYEEEE. The CDR3 totals 16 residues. V shed 0 bases and J 3 bases; nucleotides not matched to a gene: 7.

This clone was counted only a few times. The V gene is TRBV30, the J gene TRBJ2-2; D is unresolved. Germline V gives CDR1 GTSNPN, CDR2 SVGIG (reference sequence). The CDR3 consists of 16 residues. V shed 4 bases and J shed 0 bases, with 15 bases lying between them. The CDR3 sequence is CAWTVKGNANTGELFF. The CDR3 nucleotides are TGTGCCTGGACTGTGAAAGGAAACGCGAACACCGGGGAGCTGTTTTTT.

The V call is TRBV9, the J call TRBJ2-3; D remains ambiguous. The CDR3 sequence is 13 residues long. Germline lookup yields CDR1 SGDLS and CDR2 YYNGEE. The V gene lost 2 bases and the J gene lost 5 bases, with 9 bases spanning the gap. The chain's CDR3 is CASSVDYGDTQYF. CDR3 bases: TGTGCCAGCAGCGTCGATTACGGAGATACGCAGTATTTT.

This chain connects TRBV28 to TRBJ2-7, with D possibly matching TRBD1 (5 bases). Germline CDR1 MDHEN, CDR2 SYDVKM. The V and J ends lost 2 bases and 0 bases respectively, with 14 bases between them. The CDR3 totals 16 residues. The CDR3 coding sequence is TGTGCCAGCAGTTTAGGGATCTTGGGGCGCTCCTACGAGCAGTACTTC. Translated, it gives CASSLGILGRSYEQYF.

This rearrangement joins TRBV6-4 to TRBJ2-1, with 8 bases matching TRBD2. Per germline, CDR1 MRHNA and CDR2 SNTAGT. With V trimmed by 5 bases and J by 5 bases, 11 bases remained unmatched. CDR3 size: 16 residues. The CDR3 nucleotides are TGTGCCAGCAGTCGACTAGCGCGGAGGTACGACAATGAGCAGTTCTTC. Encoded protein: CASSRLARRYDNEQFF.

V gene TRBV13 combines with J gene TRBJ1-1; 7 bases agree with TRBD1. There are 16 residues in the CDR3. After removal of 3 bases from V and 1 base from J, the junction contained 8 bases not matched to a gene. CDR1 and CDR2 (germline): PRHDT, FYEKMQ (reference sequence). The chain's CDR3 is CASSFGRGEKNTEAFF. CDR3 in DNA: TGTGCCAGCAGCTTCGGCAGGGGGGAGAAGAACACTGAAGCTTTCTTT.

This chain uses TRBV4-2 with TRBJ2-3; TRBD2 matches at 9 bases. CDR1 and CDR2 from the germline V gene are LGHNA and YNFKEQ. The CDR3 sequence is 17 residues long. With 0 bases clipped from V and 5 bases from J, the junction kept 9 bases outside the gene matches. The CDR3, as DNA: TGTGCCAGCAGCCAAGATCTTGGCGGGAGGGCCGGAGATACGCAGTATTTT. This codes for CASSQDLGGRAGDTQYF.

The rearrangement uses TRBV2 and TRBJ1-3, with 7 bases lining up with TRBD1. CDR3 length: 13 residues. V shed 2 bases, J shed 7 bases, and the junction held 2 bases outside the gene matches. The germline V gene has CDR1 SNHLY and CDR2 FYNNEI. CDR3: CASSEIQGNTIYF. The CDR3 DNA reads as TGTGCCAGCAGTGAAATACAGGGGAACACCATATATTTT.

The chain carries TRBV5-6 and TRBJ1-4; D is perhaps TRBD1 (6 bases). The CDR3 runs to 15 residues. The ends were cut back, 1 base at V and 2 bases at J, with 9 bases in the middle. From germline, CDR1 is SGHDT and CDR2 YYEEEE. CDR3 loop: CASSLTTGTNEKLFF. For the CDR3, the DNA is TGTGCCAGCAGCTTGACGACAGGTACTAATGAAAAACTGTTTTTT.